The 6 T cell receptor beta chains in this list originate from one sample, sequenced in a study of Graves' ophthalmopathy and Graves' hyperthyroidism (dated by TCRdb to the late 2010s). TCRdb shows the sequencer as Illumina HiSeq 2000. For repertoire sequencing, TCR beta CDR3 regions were amplified from RNA transcripts. The first round was an RT-PCR using HTBI primers with the Qiagen OneStep RT-PCR kit, and this first round was followed by a second-round multiplex PCR, then size selection and purification. The public reads were reprocessed in TCRdb via fastp at Q25 and MiXCR, keeping in-frame beta chains. Duplicate CDR3 protein sequences are folded into a single record with the most common DNA and genes. Counted in this sample were around 1.1 million distinct CDR3 sequences; less than 45% of them appeared once. 8.5% to 14% of the sample is in the top ten clones. Specimen: peripheral blood or thyroid tissue (not recorded which). Every receptor here comes from an adult man with Graves' hyperthyroidism.

For the CDR3, the DNA is TGCAGCGTTCAGGGACAGGGATTCTACGAGCAGTACTTC. Amino acid sequence: CSVQGQGFYEQYF. The chain employs TRBV29-1 and TRBJ2-7, with TRBD1 identical over 9 bases. Trimming at V came to 5 bases and at J to 3 bases, leaving 5 bases not matched to a gene. Germline V lookup: CDR1 SQVTM, CDR2 ANQGSEA. The CDR3 runs to 13 residues.

In this sample, this clonotype turned up a few times. This chain connects TRBV2 to TRBJ1-3, with 8 bases matching TRBD1. The J segment lost 2 bases and the V segment lost 7 bases, leaving 7 bases of the junction unmatched. This CDR3 has 15 residues. Looked up from germline, CDR1 is SNHLY and CDR2 is FYNNEI. The CDR3 sequence: CASTRQGLAGNTIYF. The CDR3 nucleotides are TGTGCCAGCACCCGACAGGGGCTGGCTGGAAACACCATATATTTT.

This clonotype was picked up a small number of times. The chain is built from TRBV12-3 or TRBV12-4 and TRBJ2-6, with D maybe TRBD1 (5 bases). V lost 5 bases and J lost 2, with 10 bases in between. The CDR3 loop spans 15 amino acids. CDR3 sequence (DNA): TGTGCCAGCAGTATCAGGGAAACTGGGGCCAACGTCCTGACTTTC. It is translated as CASSIRETGANVLTF.

This clonotype occurred many times. This chain joins TRBV10-3 and TRBJ2-7; D not certain. Trimming removed 10 bases at V and 4 bases at J, with 14 bases between. CDR1 is ENHRY and CDR2 is SYGVKD in the germline V gene. The CDR3 contains 12 residues. CDR3 amino acids: CASSDPPYEQYF. CDR3 DNA sequence: TGTGCCAGCAGCGATCCTCCTTACGAGCAGTACTTC.

The genes are TRBV12-3 or TRBV12-4 and TRBJ2-5, with 9 bases lining up with TRBD1. Trimming cost V 7 bases and J 4 bases; bases outside gene matches: 10. The CDR3 spans 15 residues. CDR3 sequence: CASNTQGARGETQYF. The CDR3 nucleotides are TGTGCCAGCAACACACAGGGGGCGAGGGGAGAGACCCAGTACTTC.

For this clonotype: One end of the junction varies from germline; a read error may be responsible. The chain recombines TRBV7-9 with TRBJ1-5; D unclear. Germline V gene sequence: CDR1 SEHNR, CDR2 FQNEAQ (reference sequence). This CDR3 spans 14 amino acids. The CDR3 sequence: CASSRDPSNQSQHF. The CDR3 DNA follows: TGTGCCAGCAGCCGGGATCCTAGCAATCAGTCCCAGCATTTT.